This T cell receptor (beta chain) was sequenced during a study of graft-versus-host responses after intestinal transplantation. Study overall: Uniformly, recipients were administered anti-thymocyte globulin induction with subsequent tacrolimus and steroids for around 3 years. Findings of the study overall: Researchers found peak circulating GvH clone levels linked to early post-transplant HvG declines.

The CDR3 runs 13 residues. V was clipped by 2 bases and J by 2 bases; unmatched bases: 1. Germline V CDR1 and CDR2: SGHDT, YYEEEE. Assay used: immunoSEQ multiplex PCR; TCRdb lists only in-frame clones, some missing. The data hold 84,000 or so clones, with roughly 91% observed a single time. This clone was observed a single time. Antigen: not known. The sequences come from unstimulated CD8+ T cells sorted from spleen or lymph node cells, collected before transplant. This chain connects TRBV5-6 to TRBJ2-7; TRBD2 matches 7 bases. This sequence was found in a human donor who was the organ donor for an intestinal transplant. CDR3 coding DNA: TGTGCCAGCAGCTTCGGGGGGACCTACGAGCAGTACTTC. Protein: CASSFGGTYEQYF.